The 3 T cell receptor beta chains listed next were all sequenced from one sample in a study of control samples from healthy donors and cancer patients. Using immunoSEQ multiplex PCR, the repertoire was profiled, and TCRdb retains in-frame clones only, with some absent. The sample lists over 70,000 clones; 70% to 90% were seen once. The sample comprised PBMCs. These receptors all stem from a woman in her fifties or sixties with colorectal cancer.

The chain has TRBV10-2 and TRBJ1-1; 10 bases are shared with TRBD1. CDR3 length equals 17 residues. After removal of 6 bases from V and 5 bases from J, the junction contained 15 bases not matched to a gene. Germline CDR1 is WSHSY and CDR2 is SAAADI. The DNA of the CDR3 is TGCGCCAGCAGGAAGACCGTTGACAGGGGGCGAGAAACTGAAGCTTTCTTT. Its protein is CASRKTVDRGRETEAFF.

CDR3 protein: CARSFKQGRANYGYTF. For the CDR3, the DNA is TGTGCCAGAAGCTTTAAACAGGGCAGAGCTAACTATGGCTACACCTTC. The chain uses TRBV5-3 and TRBJ1-2; tentatively, D is TRBD1 (6 bases). TRBV5-3 is filed as an ORF, its function uncertain. There are 16 residues in the CDR3. Trimming left V 2 bases short and J 0 bases short, with 14 bases between.

The CDR3, as DNA: TGTGCCAGCAGCTTCCAGGAAGCCCAAGAGACCCAGTACTTC. It specifies CASSFQEAQETQYF. The V and J genes are TRBV7-2 and TRBJ2-5; no reliable D call. The V gene's germline CDR1 is SGHTA and CDR2 FQGNSA. CDR3 length equals 14 residues. Trimming removed 3 bases from V and 1 base from J, with 9 bases in between.